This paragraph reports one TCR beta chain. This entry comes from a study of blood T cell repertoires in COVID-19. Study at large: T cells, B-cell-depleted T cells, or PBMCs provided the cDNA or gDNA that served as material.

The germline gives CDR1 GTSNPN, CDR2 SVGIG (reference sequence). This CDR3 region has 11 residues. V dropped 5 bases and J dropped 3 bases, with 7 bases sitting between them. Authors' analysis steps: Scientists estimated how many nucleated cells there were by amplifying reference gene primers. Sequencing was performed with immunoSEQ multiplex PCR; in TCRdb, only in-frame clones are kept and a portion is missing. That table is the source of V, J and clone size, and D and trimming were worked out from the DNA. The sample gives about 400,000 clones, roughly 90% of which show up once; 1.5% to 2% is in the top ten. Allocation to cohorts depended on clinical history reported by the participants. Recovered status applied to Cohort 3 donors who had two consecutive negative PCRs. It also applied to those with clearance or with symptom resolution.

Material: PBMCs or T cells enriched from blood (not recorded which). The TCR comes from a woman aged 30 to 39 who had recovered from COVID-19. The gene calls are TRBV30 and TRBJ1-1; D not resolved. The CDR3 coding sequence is TGTGCCTGGGCCAGGTACACTGAAGCTTTCTTT. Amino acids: CAWARYTEAFF.